The 4 T cell receptor beta chains below come from one sample, sequenced in a study of OX40 agonist ivuxolimab in advanced cancers. Libraries were prepared by immunoSEQ multiplex PCR; TCRdb keeps only in-frame clonotypes and omits some of them. Here the sample spans fewer than 130,000 clones, roughly 87% being singletons. This material consisted of CD4+ or CD8+ T cells sorted from blood, taken in a trial of the OX40 agonist ivuxolimab. The origin of the receptors is an adult with an advanced solid tumor such as melanoma, head and neck, liver or kidney cancer.

This rearrangement joins TRBV5-8 to TRBJ2-5, with 7 bases that match TRBD2. The trim removed 0 bases at V and 4 bases at J, leaving 6 bases unmatched. Per germline, CDR1 SGHTS and CDR2 YDEGEE. This CDR3 comprises 15 residues. DNA for the CDR3: TGTGCCAGCAGCTTGGGCGGCGGGGGTGCAGAGACCCAGTACTTC. This gives the protein CASSLGGGGAETQYF.

The rearrangement uses TRBV27 and TRBJ2-5; D unclear. This CDR3 is built from 12 residues. Trimming removed 5 bases from V and 2 bases from J, with 6 bases in between. Germline V lookup: CDR1 MNHEY, CDR2 SMNVEV (reference sequence). CDR3 residues: CASSPDQETQYF. The CDR3 bases are TGTGCCAGCAGTCCCGATCAAGAGACCCAGTACTTC.

This chain links TRBV9 with TRBJ2-7, with D possibly matching TRBD1 (5 bases). The CDR3 contains 16 residues. Germline assignment: CDR1 SGDLS and CDR2 YYNGEE. Trimming cost V 4 bases and J 4 bases, with 21 bases left between them. The CDR3 bases are TGTGCCAGCAGCCAAAACCCGGACACCAGTCGGTACGAGCAGTACTTC. Translating gives CASSQNPDTSRYEQYF.

The chain joins TRBV6-1 to TRBJ2-7; no clear D. The CDR3 consists of 11 residues. The V gene's germline CDR1 is MNHNS and CDR2 SASEGT. V dropped 7 bases and J dropped 1 base, with 5 bases sitting between them. CDR3 protein: CASNLSYEQYF. DNA of the CDR3: TGTGCCAGCAATCTTTCCTACGAGCAGTACTTC.